The 9 T cell receptor beta chains listed next were all sequenced from one sample in a study of T cell changes during pregnancy in multiple sclerosis. The assay was immunoSEQ multiplex PCR, and TCRdb's table has in-frame clones only and misses some. The table shows about 40,000 clones, with around 89% occurring only once. Sequences were derived from CD4+ T cells from peripheral blood mononuclear cells, sampled in the first trimester of pregnancy. These receptors all stem from a female donor with multiple sclerosis, enrolled in a pregnancy study.

V gene TRBV18 combines with J gene TRBJ2-1; D is possibly TRBD2 (5 bases). CDR1 is KGHSH and CDR2 is LQKENI in the germline V gene. V gave up 4 bases and J gave up 3 bases, with 10 bases separating them. This CDR3 comprises 14 residues. CDR3 amino acids: CASSRGGNYNEQFF. The CDR3 DNA reads as TGTGCCAGCTCACGCGGAGGAAACTACAATGAGCAGTTCTTC.

This chain links TRBV25-1 with TRBJ2-1; 10 positions agree with TRBD2. The CDR3 covers 15 residues. Germline CDR1 is MGHDK and CDR2 is SYGVNS. Unmatched junction bases numbered 11, after V lost 10 bases and J lost 5 bases. In nucleotides, the CDR3 is TGTGCCACCGGCTCGGGACTAGCGCGACACAATGAGCAGTTCTTC. It is translated as CATGSGLARHNEQFF.

The chain joins TRBV5-1 to TRBJ2-7, with TRBD1 identical over 10 bases. J was trimmed by 2 bases and V by 0 bases; bases with no gene match: 5. Germline V CDR1 and CDR2: SGHRS, YFSETQ. This CDR3 is 16 amino acids long. CDR3 sequence reads: CASSLAGGTGAYEQYF. The CDR3 DNA is TGCGCCAGCAGCTTGGCCGGAGGGACAGGGGCCTACGAGCAGTACTTC.

The rearrangement links TRBV19 to TRBJ2-1; 7 nucleotides match TRBD1. Germline-derived CDR1 and CDR2 are LNHDA and SQIVND (reference sequence). The CDR3 runs 15 residues. V lost 5 bases and J lost 6; bases outside the gene matches: 10. The CDR3 loop reads CASSPQRQGINEQFF. In DNA form, the CDR3 reads TGTGCCAGTAGTCCCCAGAGACAGGGCATCAATGAGCAGTTCTTC.

The V call is TRBV6-5, the J call TRBJ1-6; D perhaps matches TRBD1 (5 bases). The CDR3 sequence is 16 residues long. V was clipped by 0 bases and J by 7 bases, with 13 bases between them. Germline lookup yields CDR1 MNHEY and CDR2 SVGAGI. The CDR3 DNA reads as TGTGCCAGCAGTTACTCGATTGACGGGGGAAATTCACCCCTCCACTTT. Its protein product is CASSYSIDGGNSPLHF.

The V and J genes are TRBV2 and TRBJ1-1; D unresolved. The germline V and J ends were trimmed by 4 bases and 0 bases, with 9 bases remaining between them. The CDR3 spans 14 residues. Germline assignment: CDR1 SNHLY and CDR2 FYNNEI. CDR3 in DNA: TGTGCCAGCAGTGTGTTAGGAGTGAACACTGAAGCTTTCTTT. Its translation: CASSVLGVNTEAFF.

V and J are TRBV10-2 and TRBJ1-2, with D tentatively TRBD1 (6 bases). Germline V CDR1 and CDR2: WSHSY, SAAADI. V was trimmed by 6 bases and J by 6 bases, leaving 23 bases between them. The CDR3 is 16 amino acids. The CDR3 DNA sequence: TGCGCCAGCAGGGAAAACAACAGGGATATCTCGGATGGCTACACCTTC. This encodes CASRENNRDISDGYTF.

The V gene is TRBV18, the J gene TRBJ2-1; 12 nucleotides align to TRBD2. J gave up 9 bases and V 3 bases, and 6 bases lay outside the gene matches. This CDR3 comprises 15 residues. Germline loops: CDR1 KGHSH, CDR2 LQKENI. CDR3 sequence (DNA): TGTGCCAGCTCACCCAGGACTAGCGGGACCTTTGAGCAGTTCTTC. Protein product: CASSPRTSGTFEQFF.

The table lists this clone with a count of one. This chain joins TRBV10-3 and TRBJ1-2; D is unclear. Trimming cost V 0 bases and J 0 bases, with 14 bases left between them. Germline V gene data show CDR1 as ENHRY and CDR2 as SYGVKD. The CDR3 sequence is 17 residues long. The DNA of the CDR3 is TGTGCCATCAGTGAGTCTGCCGCAGGTATTTCTAACTATGGCTACACCTTC. Amino acids: CAISESAAGISNYGYTF.